The T cell receptor beta chain under discussion was sequenced for a study of CD8+ T cells in alopecia areata. Study-level findings and limits: TCR sharing across patients was less clear than in mice, possibly HLA-related. Only a single nonresponder existed, so baseline CD8+ expansion links stay unclear.

As regards this clone: Antigen: not known.

RNA extraction and reverse transcription yielded cDNA as sequencing template. Some clones are missing from TCRdb's copy, which holds only in-frame ones; the method was immunoSEQ multiplex PCR. The data hold about 180,000 clones, with approximately 51% observed a single time. Stated treatment: oral pan-JAK inhibitor, 5-10 mg twice daily. The CDR3 length is 13 residues. Germline V gene lookup returns CDR1 SGHNT and CDR2 YENEEA. V lost 5 bases to trimming and J lost 7 bases, with 13 bases between them. This chain connects TRBV11-3 to TRBJ2-3, with D possibly matching TRBD2 (5 bases). This specimen was CD8+ T cells sorted from blood, taken around week 54, from a patient treated with tofacitinib. The TCR originated in a human donor with alopecia areata. The CDR3 is CASSLPDSNTQYF. For the CDR3, the DNA is TGTGCCAGCAGCCTCCCGGACTCAAATACGCAGTATTTT.